A single sample is the source of the 9 T cell receptor beta chains below, sequenced in a study of early T cells in non-severe SARS-CoV-2 infection. MiXCR was run by TCRdb on the 5' RACE reads, yielding one entry per CDR3 protein. Here the sample spans approximately 90,000 distinct CDR3 sequences, roughly 17% being singletons. The specimen was whole blood, collected at baseline. These receptor sequences come from an adult who was a healthcare worker with PCR-confirmed SARS-CoV-2 infection or an uninfected control (not recorded which).

This rearrangement joins TRBV28 to TRBJ2-7; weak D call: TRBD2 (5 bases). V was cut by 6 bases and J by 3 bases, with 9 bases left in between. This CDR3 is 12 amino acids long. Germline V gene lookup returns CDR1 MDHEN and CDR2 SYDVKM. The CDR3 region has the DNA TGTGCCAGCAGCCTACGGGACTACGAGCAGTACTTC. Amino acid sequence: CASSLRDYEQYF.

This clonotype turned up a few times. This chain connects TRBV6-5 to TRBJ1-5; D is undetermined. Per germline, CDR1 MNHEY and CDR2 SVGAGI. This CDR3 is 15 amino acids long. V lost 0 bases, J lost 0 bases, and 6 bases lay in between. The CDR3 reads CASSYSRHSNQPQHF. For the CDR3, the DNA is TGTGCCAGCAGTTACTCGCGGCATAGCAATCAGCCCCAGCATTTT.

The J gene is TRBJ2-1, the V gene TRBV25-1, with TRBD2 matching over 11 bases. The V gene end was trimmed by 6 bases and the J gene end by 10 bases; junction bases not matched to a gene: 5. CDR1 is MGHDK, CDR2 SYGVNS, per germline. This CDR3 contains 13 residues. The CDR3 coding sequence is TGTGCCAGCAGACGGCTAGCGGGAGGCGAGCAGTTCTTC. This codes for CASRRLAGGEQFF.

There are many counts of this clonotype. The chain recombines TRBV3-1 with TRBJ2-7, with a tentative D call TRBD1 (6 bases). Trimming cost V 4 bases and J 2 bases, with 9 bases left between them. CDR3 length equals 13 residues. Germline CDR1 reads LGHDT; CDR2 reads YNNKEL (reference sequence). The CDR3 nucleotides are TGTGCCAGCAGCCTTCAGGGGCCCTACGAGCAGTACTTC. Amino acid sequence: CASSLQGPYEQYF.

Regarding this clonotype: The junction departs from the called germline gene at one end, perhaps through a read error. The chain is built from TRBV13 and TRBJ2-7, with D perhaps assigned TRBD1 or TRBD2 (6 bases each). The CDR3 spans 15 residues. Germline lookup yields CDR1 PRHDT and CDR2 FYEKMQ (reference sequence). Here the CDR3 DNA reads TGTGCCAGCAGCGGAAGGGGACAAGGGGGGAATTTACAGTATTTC. Translation: CASSGRGQGGNLQYF. Looking up the rest from reference TRBV13 and TRBJ2-7 gives the full variable domain: AAGVIQSPRHLIKEKRETATLKCYPIPRHDTVYWYQQGPGQDPQFLISFYEKMQSDKGSIPDRFSAQQFSDYHSELNMSSLELGDSALYFCASSGRGQGGNLQYFGPGTRLTVT.

Only a few counts were recorded for this clonotype. V is TRBV11-2 and J is TRBJ2-1; D gene unclear. Trimming stripped 5 bases from V and 8 bases from J, with 22 bases between. The germline V gene encodes CDR1 SGHAT and CDR2 FQNNGV. This CDR3 has 16 amino acids. CDR3 sequence: CASSPQKRTLGDEQFF. The CDR3 region has the DNA TGTGCCAGCAGCCCCCAGAAACGGACGCTGGGCGATGAGCAGTTCTTC. Complete variable domain (other parts from reference TRBV11-2 and TRBJ2-1): EAGVAQSPRYKIIEKRQSVAFWCNPISGHATLYWYQQILGQGPKLLIQFQNNGVVDDSQLPKDRFSAERLKGVDSTLKIQPAKLEDSAVYLCASSPQKRTLGDEQFFGPGTRLTVL.

This clonotype has more than one count but fewer than ten. The chain links TRBV28 to TRBJ1-2, with 7 bases aligning to TRBD1. Unmatched junction bases numbered 4, after V lost 7 bases and J lost 5 bases. This CDR3 region has 12 residues. The germline V gene has CDR1 MDHEN and CDR2 SYDVKM. CDR3: CASNRQGYGYTF. In DNA, the CDR3 is TGTGCCAGCAATCGACAGGGTTATGGCTACACCTTC.

This clonotype was observed a handful of times. The chain combines TRBV5-1 with TRBJ2-3, with 9 bases fitting TRBD2. The V and J ends lost 5 bases and 3 bases, in that order; junction bases with no gene match: 4. The CDR3 contains 14 residues. Per germline, CDR1 SGHRS and CDR2 YFSETQ. CDR3: CASSSGSRTDTQYF. CDR3 in DNA: TGCGCCAGCAGTAGCGGGAGTCGAACAGATACGCAGTATTTT.

This clonotype has ten or more counts. The chain carries TRBV7-2 and TRBJ1-6; D is unclear. Germline V CDR1 and CDR2: SGHTA, FQGNSA. The CDR3 runs to 15 residues. V lost 5 bases and J 3 bases, leaving 11 bases between the germline ends. CDR3 DNA: TGTGCCAGCAGCCGTTCTGGGGTCTATAATTCACCCCTCCACTTT. Translating it yields CASSRSGVYNSPLHF.